Listed here are 23 T cell receptor beta chains from one sample, sequenced in a study of T cell responses to AZD1222 COVID-19 vaccine. Produced via immunoSEQ multiplex PCR; TCRdb's table is partial and in-frame only. The sample records some 120,000 clones, approximately 85% being singletons. Source: peripheral blood, taken on day 0 of AZD1222 vaccination. These receptors all come from an adult in good health.

CDR3 nucleotides: TGTGCCAGCAGTTACAAGTTCGACCCGAATACGCAGTATTTT. Its protein is CASSYKFDPNTQYF. V and J are TRBV6-5 and TRBJ2-3; unclear D gene. The CDR3 is 14 residues long. Germline values: CDR1 MNHEY, CDR2 SVGAGI. Trimming stripped 2 bases from V and 7 bases from J, with 13 bases between.

The V gene is TRBV4-1, the J gene TRBJ1-3; no clear D gene. Germline V CDR1 and CDR2: MGHRA, YSYEKL. This CDR3 contains 15 residues. The V and J ends lost 1 base and 2 bases respectively, with 9 bases between them. The CDR3 DNA follows: TGCGCCAGCAGCCAAGGAGGTTTTACTGGAAACACCATATATTTT. Amino acid sequence: CASSQGGFTGNTIYF.

A single count supports this clone. The V gene is TRBV11-2, the J gene TRBJ1-5; D is undetermined. Per germline, CDR1 SGHAT and CDR2 FQNNGV. This CDR3 is built from 13 residues. With 2 bases removed from V and 6 bases from J, the gap between germline ends came to 8 bases. The CDR3 spells CASSLPGAQPQHF. The DNA for the CDR3 is TGTGCCAGCAGCTTACCGGGTGCTCAGCCCCAGCATTTT.

The chain couples TRBV4-1 to TRBJ2-1, with TRBD2 as a possible D gene (5 bases). The CDR3 runs to 18 residues. Between the trimmed V and J ends, which lost 4 bases and 1 base, there was a span of 20 bases. From germline, CDR1 is MGHRA and CDR2 YSYEKL. CDR3 in amino acids: CASSRSSSWERSYNEQFF. CDR3 DNA: TGCGCCAGCAGCCGCTCCTCCTCTTGGGAGAGGTCCTACAATGAGCAGTTCTTC.

The V call is TRBV19, the J call TRBJ2-2, with D unclear. With 5 bases removed from V and 1 base from J, the gap between germline ends came to 8 bases. The length of the CDR3 is 14 residues. Germline lookup yields CDR1 LNHDA and CDR2 SQIVND (reference sequence). CDR3: CASSHGRNTGELFF. The CDR3 nucleotides are TGTGCCAGTAGTCACGGTCGGAACACCGGGGAGCTGTTTTTT. The variable domain in full, completed from reference TRBV19 and TRBJ2-2, reads DGGITQSPKYLFRKEGQNVTLSCEQNLNHDAMYWYRQDPGQGLRLIYYSQIVNDFQKGDIAEGYSVSREKKESFPLTVTSAQKNPTAFYLCASSHGRNTGELFFGEGSRLTVL.

The chain combines TRBV4-1 with TRBJ2-1, with a possible D match to TRBD1 (5 bases). CDR3 length: 16 amino acids. V was clipped by 1 base and J by 3 bases, with 13 bases between them. CDR1 and CDR2 from the germline V gene are MGHRA and YSYEKL. The CDR3 loop is CASSQAGIPNYNEQFF. The DNA for the CDR3 is TGCGCCAGCAGCCAAGCAGGGATCCCCAACTACAATGAGCAGTTCTTC.

This rearrangement joins TRBV12-5 to TRBJ1-6; D gene ambiguous. V was clipped by 1 base and J by 7 bases, with 14 bases between them. The CDR3 contains 16 residues. Germline V CDR1 and CDR2: LGHNT, FRNRAP. CDR3 region: CASGLDDILRNSPLHF. The CDR3 DNA sequence: TGTGCTAGTGGTTTGGATGACATTCTAAGGAATTCACCCCTCCACTTT.

This clone has only one observation. CDR3 nucleotide sequence: TGTGCCAGCAGCCGCGGGACAGCATCCTACGAGCAGTACTTC. Translated: CASSRGTASYEQYF. This sequence joins TRBV5-5 and TRBJ2-7; D possibly corresponds to TRBD1 (7 bases). The CDR3 runs to 14 residues. CDR1 is SGHKS, CDR2 YYEKEE, per germline (reference sequence). Trimming cost V 4 bases and J 1 base, with 12 bases left between them.

Remarks on this clone: Other nucleotide sequences in the sample specify the same CDR3. The chain is built from TRBV18 and TRBJ2-3; D is unclear. The germline V gene encodes CDR1 KGHSH and CDR2 LQKENI. The germline V and J ends were trimmed by 6 bases and 0 bases, with 4 bases remaining between them. The CDR3 covers 12 residues. The CDR3 sequence: CASSPSTDTQYF. CDR3 coding DNA: TGTGCCAGCTCCCCTAGCACAGATACGCAGTATTTT.

The chain couples TRBV5-1 to TRBJ1-2; TRBD1 matches at 8 bases. CDR1 is SGHRS, CDR2 YFSETQ, per germline. V was pared by 7 bases and J by 2 bases, with 13 bases of the junction left unmatched. This CDR3 is built from 16 residues. CDR3 residues: CASRLSWDRLNYGYTF. The CDR3 coding sequence is TGCGCCAGCCGACTTAGTTGGGACAGGCTGAACTATGGCTACACCTTC.

This rearrangement joins TRBV11-2 to TRBJ1-5, with D perhaps matching TRBD1 (6 bases). V lost 1 base to trimming and J lost 4 bases, with 11 bases between them. CDR3 length: 15 residues. CDR1 is SGHAT, CDR2 FQNNGV, per germline. The CDR3 here is CASSLVLGANQPQHF. CDR3 sequence (DNA): TGTGCCAGCAGCTTAGTATTGGGGGCAAATCAGCCCCAGCATTTT.

In this sample, this clone turned up a few times. The chain recombines TRBV4-1 with TRBJ1-2, with 9 bases aligning to TRBD1. The ends lost 1 base at V and 7 bases at J; junction bases unmatched: 13. The CDR3 consists of 17 residues. CDR1 and CDR2 (germline): MGHRA, YSYEKL. DNA of the CDR3: TGCGCCAGCAGCCAAGGCCCCACAGGGGGCGCTAGTTTTGGCTACACCTTC. Amino acids: CASSQGPTGGASFGYTF.

The genes are TRBV6-1 and TRBJ2-5; D is possibly TRBD1 (6 bases). In germline, CDR1 is MNHNS, CDR2 SASEGT. There are 14 residues in the CDR3. V lost 2 bases, J lost 1 base, and 8 bases lay in between. The CDR3, as DNA: TGTGCCAGCAGTGAACAGGGGACCCAAGAGACCCAGTACTTC. Its protein is CASSEQGTQETQYF.

This rearrangement joins TRBV11-1 to TRBJ2-2, with D unclear. V lost 0 bases to trimming and J lost 2 bases, with 13 bases between them. Per the germline V gene, CDR1 is SGHAT and CDR2 is FQDESV (reference sequence). The CDR3 is 17 residues long. The CDR3 region is CASSLALGSINTGELFF. The DNA of the CDR3 is TGTGCCAGCAGCTTAGCGCTTGGCTCCATAAACACCGGGGAGCTGTTTTTT.

The V call is TRBV9, the J call TRBJ1-6; the D is unclear. The CDR3 is 13 residues long. The germline V gene has CDR1 SGDLS and CDR2 YYNGEE. V lost 0 bases and J 7 bases, leaving 5 bases between the germline ends. CDR3 residues: CASSVGGNSPLHF. The CDR3 nucleotides are TGTGCCAGCAGCGTAGGCGGGAATTCACCCCTCCACTTT.

V and J are TRBV6-1 and TRBJ1-6, with D uncertain. The CDR3 has 16 residues. Trimming took off 4 bases at V and 0 bases at J, with 10 bases between the two ends. Germline CDR1 MNHNS, CDR2 SASEGT. In nucleotides, the CDR3 is TGTGCCAGCAGTGCCCCGGGGAGCTCCTATAATTCACCCCTCCACTTT. Residues: CASSAPGSSYNSPLHF.

The chain joins TRBV21-1 to TRBJ1-5; TRBD1, the D gene given by the table, was not confirmed from the DNA. TRBV21-1 is a known pseudogene. This CDR3 is 15 amino acids long. The CDR3 nucleotides read TGTGCCAGCAGCAAGGACAGGGGGCGAAATCAGCCCCAGCATTTT. Amino acid sequence: CASSKDRGRNQPQHF.

CDR3 region: CASSLGQGSIGNTIYF. The CDR3 DNA follows: TGCGCCAGCAGCTTGGGACAGGGGAGCATTGGAAACACCATATATTTT. The chain couples TRBV5-1 to TRBJ1-3; 8 nucleotides agree with TRBD1. The CDR3 contains 16 residues. V dropped 0 bases and J dropped 3; count of bases not matched to a gene: 5. CDR1 and CDR2 (germline): SGHRS, YFSETQ.

The rearrangement uses TRBV10-3 and TRBJ1-6, with 7 positions matching TRBD1. V dropped 4 bases and J dropped 6; count of bases not matched to a gene: 3. The germline CDR1 and CDR2 sequences are ENHRY and SYGVKD. This CDR3 is 14 amino acids long. CDR3 region: CAISGQGGNSPLHF. In nucleotides, the CDR3 is TGTGCCATCAGTGGACAGGGAGGTAATTCACCCCTCCACTTT.

V and J are TRBV6-5 and TRBJ1-2; perhaps TRBD1 as D (6 bases). This CDR3 comprises 14 residues. Germline CDR1 and CDR2: MNHEY and SVGAGI. Trimming left V 0 bases short and J 8 bases short, with 13 bases between. The CDR3 DNA is TGTGCCAGCAGTTACTCGGCGGGGGCGGAAGGCTACACCTTC. Translated, it gives CASSYSAGAEGYTF.

The rearrangement uses TRBV23-1 and TRBJ1-1, with D unresolved. TRBV23-1 belongs to the ORF category, with a function that is uncertain. V was pared by 0 bases and J by 0 bases, with 8 bases between. This CDR3 has 15 residues. The CDR3 protein is CASSQSGTLNTEAFF. DNA of the CDR3: TGCGCCAGCAGTCAATCGGGAACCTTGAACACTGAAGCTTTCTTT.

This chain uses TRBV2 with TRBJ2-7; no clear D. V gave up 0 bases and J gave up 6 bases, with 3 bases separating them. This CDR3 comprises 11 residues. Germline V gene lookup returns CDR1 SNHLY and CDR2 FYNNEI. The CDR3 spells CASSEASEQYF. The CDR3 DNA is TGTGCCAGCAGTGAAGCGTCCGAGCAGTACTTC.

The chain uses TRBV5-1 and TRBJ2-7; D is unresolved. The V gene lost 4 bases and the J gene lost 2 bases, with 13 bases spanning the gap. The CDR3 contains 14 residues. Germline-derived CDR1 and CDR2 are SGHRS and YFSETQ. In nucleotides, the CDR3 is TGCGCCAGCAGCCAAAGGACGGAGACCTACGAGCAGTACTTC. Protein sequence: CASSQRTETYEQYF.